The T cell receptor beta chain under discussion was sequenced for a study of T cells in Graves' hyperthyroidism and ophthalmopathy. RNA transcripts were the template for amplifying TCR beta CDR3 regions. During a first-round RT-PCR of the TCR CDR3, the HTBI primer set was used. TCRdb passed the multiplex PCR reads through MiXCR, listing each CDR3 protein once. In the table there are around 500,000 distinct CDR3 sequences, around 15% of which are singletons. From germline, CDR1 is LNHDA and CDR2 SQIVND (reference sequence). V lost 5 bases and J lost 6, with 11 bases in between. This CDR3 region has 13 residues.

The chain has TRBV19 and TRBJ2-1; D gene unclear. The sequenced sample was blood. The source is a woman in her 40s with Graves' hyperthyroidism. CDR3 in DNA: TGTGCCAGTAGTTCAGGCTATGTCAATGAGCAGTTCTTC. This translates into CASSSGYVNEQFF.